Following are 27 T cell receptor beta chains from one sample sequenced in a study of T cells in Graves' hyperthyroidism and ophthalmopathy. TCR beta CDR3 sequences were amplified from RNA transcripts. In the first-round RT-PCR of the TCR CDR3, the HTBI primer set was used. TCRdb redid the calling of the multiplex PCR reads with MiXCR, one entry per CDR3 protein. The sample holds 450,000 to 600,000 distinct CDR3 sequences, 20% seen once. The sequencing input was blood. Receptor source: a man aged 40-49 years with Graves' ophthalmopathy.

This clonotype was found many times. V is TRBV2 and J is TRBJ2-3; D is ambiguous. Trimming left V 2 bases short and J 1 base short, with 7 bases between. This CDR3 has 14 residues. CDR1 is SNHLY, CDR2 FYNNEI, per germline. DNA of the CDR3: TGTGCCAGCAGTGAATTGTTGCGCACAGATACGCAGTATTTT. Encoded protein: CASSELLRTDTQYF. Looking up the rest from reference TRBV2 and TRBJ2-3 gives the full variable domain: EPEVTQTPSHQVTQMGQEVILRCVPISNHLYFYWYRQILGQKVEFLVSFYNNEISEKSEIFDDQFSVERPDGSNFTLKIRSTKLEDSAMYFCASSELLRTDTQYFGPGTRLTVL.

V usage is TRBV2 and J usage is TRBJ1-5; D not resolved. CDR3 length: 17 residues. V lost 2 bases and J lost 0, with 14 bases in between. The germline CDR1 and CDR2 sequences are SNHLY and FYNNEI. The CDR3: CASSETRFSDSNQPQHF. For the CDR3, the DNA is TGTGCCAGCAGTGAAACTCGGTTTTCGGATAGCAATCAGCCCCAGCATTTT.

This clonotype was picked up a small number of times. V gene TRBV20-1 combines with J gene TRBJ2-2; D could derive from TRBD1 or TRBD2 (5 bases each). CDR1 is DFQATT and CDR2 is SNEGSKA in the germline V gene (reference sequence). With 2 bases removed from V and 2 bases from J, the gap between germline ends came to 15 bases. CDR3 size: 16 residues. DNA for the CDR3: TGCAGTGCTAGAAGAATGGGGGATCCAAACACCGGGGAGCTGTTTTTT. Amino acid sequence: CSARRMGDPNTGELFF.

This clonotype has a count of ten or more. The V and J genes are TRBV7-9 and TRBJ2-7; TRBD1 might be the D (5 bases). The CDR3 totals 15 residues. Germline assignment: CDR1 SEHNR and CDR2 FQNEAQ (reference sequence). V shed 2 bases and J shed 3 bases, with 14 bases lying between them. As DNA, the CDR3 is TGTGCCAGCAGCTTATCGCAGGGAACTAACTACGAGCAGTACTTC. Its translation: CASSLSQGTNYEQYF.

CDR3 sequence: CASSPRPRTFYGYTF. The CDR3 DNA reads TGTGCCAGCAGCCCCCGACCACGGACCTTTTATGGCTACACCTTC. This sequence joins TRBV7-6 and TRBJ1-2; D gene uncertain. CDR3 length: 15 residues. Germline V gene sequence: CDR1 SGHVS, CDR2 FNYEAQ. The V end was cut by 5 bases, the J end by 5 bases, with 18 bases between.

The V and J genes are TRBV6-1 and TRBJ1-4; D remains unclear. Per the germline V gene, CDR1 is MNHNS and CDR2 is SASEGT. The CDR3 covers 12 residues. The V and J ends lost 6 bases and 8 bases respectively, with 10 bases between them. In nucleotides, the CDR3 is TGTGCCAGCAGGGACTTCCAGGAAAAACTGTTTTTT. Protein: CASRDFQEKLFF.

This rearrangement joins TRBV11-2 to TRBJ2-2, with 14 bases matching TRBD2. Trimming took 8 bases from V and 4 from J; bases not matched to a gene: 18. The CDR3 is 20 amino acids. The V gene's germline CDR1 is SGHAT and CDR2 FQNNGV. For the CDR3, the DNA is TGTGCCAGCGGATACCCCCCTACCGGGACTAGCGGGAGAAGCACCGGGGAGCTGTTTTTT. Amino acids: CASGYPPTGTSGRSTGELFF.

On this clonotype: One end of the junction does not line up with germline, which may come from a read error. The chain recombines TRBV7-9 with TRBJ2-1; 14 nucleotides match TRBD2. Germline CDR1 reads SEHNR; CDR2 reads FQNEAQ (reference sequence). The CDR3 sequence is 17 residues long. The DNA of the CDR3 is TGTGTCAGCAGCTCTGGACTAGCGGGGGGAAACTACAATGAGCAGTTCTTC. Translated: CVSSSGLAGGNYNEQFF.

The table lists this clonotype with a few counts. The chain is built from TRBV29-1 and TRBJ1-2; D remains unclear. Between the trimmed V and J ends, which lost 7 bases and 1 base, there was a span of 7 bases. Germline CDR1 SQVTM, CDR2 ANQGSEA. This CDR3 has 11 amino acids. The CDR3 DNA follows: TGCAGCGATCAGAGTAACTATGGCTACACCTTC. Translating gives CSDQSNYGYTF.

The table lists this clonotype with a few counts. The chain employs TRBV7-8 and TRBJ2-5, with 10 nucleotides matching TRBD2. CDR1 and CDR2 from the germline V gene are SGHVS and FQNEAQ. Trimming cost V 8 bases and J 3 bases; bases outside gene matches: 6. CDR3 size: 14 residues. CDR3 loop: CASYRTSGKETQYF. CDR3 nucleotides: TGTGCCAGCTACAGAACTAGCGGGAAAGAGACCCAGTACTTC.

This clonotype was observed many times. CDR3 region: CASSPAGDNQPQHF. In DNA form, the CDR3 reads TGTGCCAGCTCACCCGCAGGTGACAATCAGCCCCAGCATTTT. The V and J genes are TRBV18 and TRBJ1-5, with no clear D. The V and J ends lost 3 bases and 3 bases respectively, with 9 bases between them. The CDR3 contains 14 residues. In germline, CDR1 is KGHSH, CDR2 LQKENI.

CDR3 in DNA: TGTGCCAGTAGTTGGGGTGTCTCCTACAATGAGCAGTTCTTC. This encodes CASSWGVSYNEQFF. The chain uses TRBV19 and TRBJ2-1; the D is unclear. CDR1 and CDR2 from the germline V gene are LNHDA and SQIVND (reference sequence). This CDR3 has 14 amino acids. V was pared by 5 bases and J by 0 bases, with 8 bases between.

The chain couples TRBV25-1 to TRBJ1-5; D is uncertain. This CDR3 spans 11 amino acids. Trimming left V 8 bases short and J 11 bases short, with 13 bases between. Germline V CDR1 and CDR2: MGHDK, SYGVNS. CDR3 in amino acids: CASEWPSAQHF. The CDR3 DNA follows: TGTGCCAGCGAGTGGCCGTCGGCCCAGCATTTT.

This clonotype was seen ten or more times. J is TRBJ2-1 and V is TRBV12-3 or TRBV12-4, with D tentatively TRBD1 or TRBD2 (5 bases each). The CDR3 loop spans 16 amino acids. The ends were cut back, 1 base at V and 6 bases at J, with 16 bases in the middle. The CDR3 nucleotides are TGTGCCAGCAGTTTAGAGGGGACGCCGAGCATCAATGAGCAGTTCTTC. Protein: CASSLEGTPSINEQFF.

This clonotype showed up many times. The J gene is TRBJ1-2, the V gene TRBV3-1; 8 bases agree with TRBD1. CDR3 size: 14 residues. Germline V gene sequence: CDR1 LGHDT, CDR2 YNNKEL (reference sequence). The V segment lost 4 bases and the J segment 4 bases; nucleotides outside the gene matches: 5. As DNA, the CDR3 is TGTGCCAGCAGCCCCAGACAGGGGAGCTATGGCTACACCTTC. Amino acids: CASSPRQGSYGYTF.

The chain has TRBV5-6 and TRBJ2-7, with 10 bases fitting TRBD1. With 5 bases clipped from V and 3 bases from J, the junction kept 8 bases outside the gene matches. The CDR3 runs to 15 residues. Germline CDR1 and CDR2: SGHDT and YYEEEE. The DNA of the CDR3 is TGTGCCAGCAGTCGCTCGGGACAGGGGTTCTACGAGCAGTACTTC. Amino acid sequence: CASSRSGQGFYEQYF.

Concerning this clonotype itself: This could be a read error, since a much larger clone is one nucleotide away. The chain uses TRBV27 and TRBJ2-7; 12 nucleotides line up with TRBD1. This CDR3 spans 17 amino acids. Trimming took 4 bases from V and 4 from J; bases not matched to a gene: 11. Germline loops: CDR1 MNHEY, CDR2 SMNVEV (reference sequence). The CDR3 region has the DNA TGTGCCAGCAGTTCCCCGCCGGGACAGGGGGCGAGGTACGAGCAGTACTTC. This codes for CASSSPPGQGARYEQYF.

The chain has TRBV20-1 and TRBJ2-1, with 7 bases identical to TRBD1. V dropped 5 bases and J dropped 8; count of bases not matched to a gene: 6. CDR3 length: 12 residues. Germline lookup yields CDR1 DFQATT and CDR2 SNEGSKA (reference sequence). Here the CDR3 reads CSAEGQSDEQFF. The CDR3 DNA sequence: TGCAGTGCTGAGGGACAGAGCGATGAGCAGTTCTTC.

The rearrangement joins TRBV6-5 to TRBJ2-2, with 7 nucleotides matching TRBD2. V shed 4 bases, J shed 7 bases, and the junction held 9 bases outside the gene matches. In germline, CDR1 is MNHEY, CDR2 SVGAGI. The CDR3 extends over 15 amino acids. The CDR3 sequence: CASSSTSPAVGELFF. The CDR3 coding sequence is TGTGCCAGCAGTTCGACTAGCCCGGCGGTCGGGGAGCTGTTTTTT.

CDR3 in amino acids: CASSPGTSGIQETQYF. The CDR3 nucleotides read TGTGCCAGCAGCCCCGGGACTAGCGGCATCCAAGAGACCCAGTACTTC. The gene calls are TRBV7-9 and TRBJ2-5; 11 bases agree with TRBD2. Trimming cost V 5 bases and J 1 base; bases outside gene matches: 6. CDR1 SEHNR and CDR2 FQNEAQ come from the germline V gene (reference sequence). This CDR3 is built from 16 residues.

This clonotype was observed a few times. J is TRBJ2-3 and V is TRBV6-1, with TRBD2 matching 16 bases. Trimming removed 8 bases from V and 4 bases from J; junction bases left unmatched: 15. CDR1 is MNHNS, CDR2 SASEGT, per germline. This CDR3 is 19 amino acids long. The CDR3 region is CASDRRGLAGGRGADTQYF. DNA for the CDR3: TGTGCCAGCGACCGAAGGGGACTAGCGGGGGGGCGGGGGGCAGATACGCAGTATTTT.

This clonotype has a count of ten or more. The rearrangement joins TRBV7-9 to TRBJ1-6; D not resolved. This CDR3 has 16 residues. Germline values: CDR1 SEHNR, CDR2 FQNEAQ (reference sequence). V lost 0 bases and J 5 bases, leaving 11 bases between the germline ends. The CDR3 DNA sequence: TGTGCCAGCAGCTTAGCGAGTCCAAAAGATAATTCACCCCTCCACTTT. Protein: CASSLASPKDNSPLHF.

The CDR3: CSATGLEQFF. For the CDR3, the DNA is TGCAGTGCCACGGGACTGGAGCAGTTCTTC. This rearrangement joins TRBV20-1 to TRBJ2-1, with D perhaps matching TRBD2 (6 bases). V was shortened by 6 bases and J by 10 bases, with 10 bases between the two germline ends. There are 10 residues in the CDR3. CDR1 is DFQATT and CDR2 is SNEGSKA in the germline V gene (reference sequence).

This clonotype was observed many times. This chain links TRBV10-3 with TRBJ2-1; 8 bases fit TRBD2. The CDR3 has 15 residues. Germline V gene data show CDR1 as ENHRY and CDR2 as SYGVKD. V shed 7 bases, J shed 7 bases, and the junction held 12 bases outside the gene matches. CDR3 coding DNA: TGTGCCATCACCGGGGGGGGAGGAATCAGGAATGAGCAGTTCTTC. It is translated as CAITGGGGIRNEQFF.

This clonotype was detected a few times. The chain couples TRBV30 to TRBJ2-2, with 7 bases lining up with TRBD2. V lost 0 bases, J lost 4 bases, and 5 bases stayed unmatched. CDR1 GTSNPN and CDR2 SVGIG come from the germline V gene (reference sequence). This CDR3 is built from 15 residues. The chain's CDR3 is CAWSVTSASTGELFF. Here the CDR3 DNA reads TGTGCCTGGAGTGTAACTAGCGCGTCCACCGGGGAGCTGTTTTTT. The full variable domain, with the rest looked up from reference TRBV30 and TRBJ2-2, is SQTIHQWPATLVQPVGSPLSLECTVEGTSNPNLYWYRQAAGRGLQLLFYSVGIGQISSEVPQNLSASRPQDRQFILSSKKLLLSDSGFYLCAWSVTSASTGELFFGEGSRLTVL.

This clonotype was picked up many times. One junction end disagrees with the germline gene, perhaps due to a read error. This chain uses TRBV6-2 or TRBV6-3 with TRBJ2-3; unclear D gene. In germline, CDR1 is MNHEY, CDR2 SVGEGT. The CDR3 covers 12 residues. CDR3: CASSSLTDTQYF. For the CDR3, the DNA is TGCGCCAGCAGCTCCCTCACAGATACGCAGTATTTT.

The rearrangement joins TRBV19 to TRBJ2-7; the D gene is possibly TRBD2 (5 bases). Germline V CDR1 and CDR2: LNHDA, SQIVND (reference sequence). The CDR3 loop spans 15 amino acids. Trimming left V 3 bases short and J 4 bases short, with 16 bases between. CDR3 DNA: TGTGCCAGTAGTATCAGCGGTGGGGAAAGGTACGAGCAGTACTTC. Protein product: CASSISGGERYEQYF.